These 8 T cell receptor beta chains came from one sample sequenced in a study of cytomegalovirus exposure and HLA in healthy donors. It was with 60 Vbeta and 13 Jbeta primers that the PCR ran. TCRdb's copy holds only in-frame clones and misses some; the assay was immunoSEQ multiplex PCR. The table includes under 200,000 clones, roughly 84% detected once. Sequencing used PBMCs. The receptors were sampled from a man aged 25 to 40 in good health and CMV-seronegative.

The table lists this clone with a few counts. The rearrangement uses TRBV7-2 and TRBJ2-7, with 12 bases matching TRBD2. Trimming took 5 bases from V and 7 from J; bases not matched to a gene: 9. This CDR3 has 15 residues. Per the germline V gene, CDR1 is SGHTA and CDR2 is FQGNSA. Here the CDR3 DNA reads TGTGCCAGCAGCCTCCTAGCGGGAGGGGGACGAGAGCAGTACTTC. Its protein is CASSLLAGGGREQYF.

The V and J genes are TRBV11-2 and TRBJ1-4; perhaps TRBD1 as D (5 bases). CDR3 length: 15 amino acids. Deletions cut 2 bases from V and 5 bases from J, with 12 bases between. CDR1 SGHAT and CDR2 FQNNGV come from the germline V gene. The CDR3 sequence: CASSLYRRTNEKLFF. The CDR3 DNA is TGTGCCAGCAGCTTATACAGGAGAACCAATGAAAAACTGTTTTTT.

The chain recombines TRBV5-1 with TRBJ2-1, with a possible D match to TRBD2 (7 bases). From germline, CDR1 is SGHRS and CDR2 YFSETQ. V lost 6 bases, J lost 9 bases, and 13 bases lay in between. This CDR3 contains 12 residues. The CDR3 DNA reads TGCGCCAGCAATGAGGGGGGGAGTGAGCAGTTCTTC. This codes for CASNEGGSEQFF.

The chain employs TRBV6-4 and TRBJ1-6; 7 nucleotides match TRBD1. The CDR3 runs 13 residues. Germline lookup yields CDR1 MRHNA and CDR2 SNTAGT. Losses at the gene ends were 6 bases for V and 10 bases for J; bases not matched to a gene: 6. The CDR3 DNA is TGTGCCAGCAGCCCGACAGGGAGATCACCCCTCCACTTT. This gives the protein CASSPTGRSPLHF.

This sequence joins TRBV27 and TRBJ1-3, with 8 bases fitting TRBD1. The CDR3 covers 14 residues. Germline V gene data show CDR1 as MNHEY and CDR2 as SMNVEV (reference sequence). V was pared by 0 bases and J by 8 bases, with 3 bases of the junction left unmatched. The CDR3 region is CASSLSQGADTIYF. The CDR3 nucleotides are TGTGCCAGCAGTTTATCGCAGGGGGCGGACACCATATATTTT.

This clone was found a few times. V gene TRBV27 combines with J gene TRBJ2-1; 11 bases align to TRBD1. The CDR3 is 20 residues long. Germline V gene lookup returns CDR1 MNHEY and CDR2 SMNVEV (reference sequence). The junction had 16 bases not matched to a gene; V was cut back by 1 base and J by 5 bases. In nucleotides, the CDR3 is TGTGCCAGCAGTTTATACCCCCCTCGAATGGGACAGGGGGTCCACAATGAGCAGTTCTTC. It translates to CASSLYPPRMGQGVHNEQFF.

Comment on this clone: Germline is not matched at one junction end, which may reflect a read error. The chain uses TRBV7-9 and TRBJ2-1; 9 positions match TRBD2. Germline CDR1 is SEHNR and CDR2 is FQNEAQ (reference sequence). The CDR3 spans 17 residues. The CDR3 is CSSSSGGLAGSYNEQFF. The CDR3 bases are TGTTCCAGCAGCTCGGGGGGTCTAGCGGGATCCTACAATGAGCAGTTCTTC.

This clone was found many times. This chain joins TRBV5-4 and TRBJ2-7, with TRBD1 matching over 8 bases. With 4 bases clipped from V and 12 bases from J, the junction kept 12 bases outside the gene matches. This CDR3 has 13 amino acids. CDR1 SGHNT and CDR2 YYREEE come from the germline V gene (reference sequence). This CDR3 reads CASSEDRVWPRYF. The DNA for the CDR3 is TGTGCCAGCAGCGAGGACAGGGTTTGGCCAAGGTACTTC.